These 14 T cell receptor beta chains came from one sample sequenced in a study of T cell responses to AZD1222 COVID-19 vaccine. The protocol was immunoSEQ multiplex PCR, while the TCRdb copy is restricted to in-frame clones and leaves out a portion. The sample lists 150,000 or so clones; about nine tenths were seen once. This sample comprised peripheral blood, obtained on day 0 of AZD1222 vaccination. The receptors were gathered from an adult in good health.

The rearrangement uses TRBV5-1 and TRBJ1-1, with 9 positions matching TRBD1. Germline V CDR1 and CDR2: SGHRS, YFSETQ. This CDR3 is 15 amino acids long. Unmatched junction bases numbered 5, after V lost 0 bases and J lost 5 bases. CDR3 nucleotide sequence: TGCGCCAGCAGCTTGGACAGGACAGGGGTGACTGAAGCTTTCTTT. Its protein is CASSLDRTGVTEAFF.

V gene TRBV4-2 combines with J gene TRBJ1-1; D remains unclear. This CDR3 spans 15 amino acids. The germline CDR1 and CDR2 sequences are LGHNA and YNFKEQ. V lost 3 bases and J 1 base, leaving 12 bases between the germline ends. CDR3 protein: CASSQSPEENTEAFF. The CDR3 DNA follows: TGTGCCAGCAGCCAGAGCCCAGAAGAGAACACTGAAGCTTTCTTT.

This rearrangement joins TRBV3-1 (or the pseudogene TRBV3-2) to TRBJ1-2; no firm D call. Deletions cut 1 base from V and 7 bases from J, with 13 bases between. This CDR3 contains 14 residues. Germline loops: CDR1 LGHDT, CDR2 YNNKEL (reference sequence). The CDR3: CASSQVGVGSGYTF. The CDR3 DNA follows: TGTGCCAGCAGCCAAGTTGGGGTGGGGAGTGGCTACACCTTC.

This clone came up a few times. The chain has TRBV19 and TRBJ1-2, with 10 bases identical to TRBD1. Trimming at V came to 4 bases and at J to 7 bases, leaving 9 bases not matched to a gene. CDR1 LNHDA and CDR2 SQIVND come from the germline V gene (reference sequence). The CDR3 totals 15 residues. This CDR3 is CASSTGQGNYGGYTF. The CDR3 DNA sequence: TGTGCCAGTAGTACGGGACAGGGGAATTATGGTGGCTACACCTTC.

The V call is TRBV27, the J call TRBJ2-7, with 8 bases matching TRBD2. V lost 1 base and J lost 1; bases outside the gene matches: 3. Germline V gives CDR1 MNHEY, CDR2 SMNVEV (reference sequence). The CDR3 is 15 amino acids. CDR3 in amino acids: CASSLFGGGSYEQYF. The DNA for the CDR3 is TGTGCCAGCAGTTTATTCGGGGGGGGGTCCTACGAGCAGTACTTC.

This clone was found once. The chain joins TRBV6-1 to TRBJ1-5, with D unresolved. This CDR3 has 13 residues. CDR1 and CDR2 (germline): MNHNS, SASEGT. The germline V and J ends were trimmed by 2 bases and 3 bases, with 5 bases remaining between them. The CDR3 sequence: CASSERYNQPQHF. In DNA form, the CDR3 reads TGTGCCAGCAGTGAACGGTACAATCAGCCCCAGCATTTT.

The V gene is TRBV14, the J gene TRBJ2-5; D is uncertain. This CDR3 contains 12 residues. Trimming cost V 2 bases and J 5 bases, with 6 bases left between them. Germline V lookup: CDR1 SGHDN, CDR2 FVKESK. The CDR3 bases are TGTGCCAGCAGCCAAAGCGAGGAGACCCAGTACTTC. Amino acids: CASSQSEETQYF.

V gene TRBV9 combines with J gene TRBJ1-5; D call uncertain. The CDR3 runs to 14 residues. The germline V gene has CDR1 SGDLS and CDR2 YYNGEE. V lost 2 bases, J lost 0 bases, and 6 bases lay in between. The CDR3 DNA is TGTGCCAGCAGCGTTGACCATAGCAATCAGCCCCAGCATTTT. Translating gives CASSVDHSNQPQHF.

The chain links TRBV29-1 to TRBJ1-3; D is possibly TRBD1 (6 bases). The CDR3 runs 12 residues. Trimming cost V 7 bases and J 2 bases, with 9 bases left between them. Germline V gene sequence: CDR1 SQVTM, CDR2 ANQGSEA. CDR3 sequence: CSAGTPGNTIYF. CDR3 coding DNA: TGCAGCGCCGGGACACCTGGAAACACCATATATTTT.

The chain combines TRBV7-9 with TRBJ1-2; D ambiguous. This CDR3 has 14 amino acids. Looked up from germline, CDR1 is SEHNR and CDR2 is FQNEAQ (reference sequence). The V gene lost 1 base and the J gene lost 8 bases, with 14 bases spanning the gap. CDR3: CASSLGMVGSGYTF. DNA for the CDR3: TGTGCCAGCAGCTTAGGGATGGTGGGGAGCGGCTACACCTTC. Filled out from reference TRBV7-9 and TRBJ1-2, the complete variable domain reads DTGVSQNPRHKITKRGQNVTFRCDPISEHNRLYWYRQTLGQGPEFLTYFQNEAQLEKSRLLSDRFSAERPKGSFSTLEIQRTEQGDSAMYLCASSLGMVGSGYTFGSGTRLTVV.

The rearrangement links TRBV27 to TRBJ2-3, with a weak D call TRBD2 (6 bases). CDR1 MNHEY and CDR2 SMNVEV come from the germline V gene (reference sequence). The ends were cut back, 3 bases at V and 4 bases at J, with 11 bases in the middle. The CDR3 covers 14 residues. CDR3 protein: CASSFGTASDTQYF. The CDR3 DNA reads as TGTGCCAGCAGTTTTGGGACTGCTTCAGATACGCAGTATTTT.

The V gene is TRBV9, the J gene TRBJ1-1; maybe TRBD1 (5 bases). The CDR3 sequence is 14 residues long. Germline values: CDR1 SGDLS, CDR2 YYNGEE. V was pared by 2 bases and J by 5 bases, with 13 bases between. The CDR3, as DNA: TGTGCCAGCAGCGTTGTGTCAGGGAGTACTGAAGCTTTCTTT. Protein product: CASSVVSGSTEAFF.

V usage is TRBV6-6 and J usage is TRBJ2-7; D gene unclear. In germline, CDR1 is MNHNY, CDR2 SVGAGI (reference sequence). The CDR3 runs to 15 residues. The V and J ends lost 2 bases and 1 base respectively, with 12 bases between them. This chain's CDR3 is CASSYGSPGSYEQYF. DNA of the CDR3: TGTGCCAGCAGTTACGGTTCCCCCGGTTCCTACGAGCAGTACTTC.

V is TRBV9 and J is TRBJ2-3; TRBD1 or TRBD2 may be the D gene (5 bases each). Trimming left V 0 bases short and J 4 bases short, with 12 bases between. CDR3 length: 15 amino acids. Germline assignment: CDR1 SGDLS and CDR2 YYNGEE. CDR3 coding DNA: TGTGCCAGCAGCGTAGGGGGGATTTGGGCAGATACGCAGTATTTT. Protein sequence: CASSVGGIWADTQYF.